These 10 T cell receptor beta chains came from one sample sequenced in a study of blood T cell repertoires in COVID-19. This table comes from immunoSEQ multiplex PCR, and its TCRdb copy is limited to in-frame clones, with some not included. This table holds approximately 150,000 clones, under 90% found once. Sequenced: PBMCs or T cells enriched from blood (not recorded which). Every receptor here comes from a woman aged 45 to 65 who had recovered from COVID-19.

The sample holds one count of this clone. The CDR3 nucleotides are TGTGCCATCGGCAGTTGGGGGACAGGTAACAATGAGCAGTTCTTC. Protein sequence: CAIGSWGTGNNEQFF. The chain recombines TRBV10-3 with TRBJ2-1; TRBD1 matches 8 bases. V was clipped by 8 bases and J by 5 bases; unmatched bases: 11. In germline, CDR1 is ENHRY, CDR2 SYGVKD. There are 15 residues in the CDR3.

The V gene is TRBV6-5, the J gene TRBJ2-5, with a possible D match to TRBD1 (5 bases). This CDR3 comprises 14 residues. Germline V CDR1 and CDR2: MNHEY, SVGAGI. V gave up 2 bases and J gave up 5 bases, with 12 bases separating them. CDR3 residues: CASSYKAGKETQYF. The DNA of the CDR3 is TGTGCCAGCAGTTACAAGGCAGGGAAGGAGACCCAGTACTTC.

The chain employs TRBV19 and TRBJ2-2; maybe TRBD2 (5 bases). Germline V gene lookup returns CDR1 LNHDA and CDR2 SQIVND (reference sequence). Trimming shortened V by 6 bases and J by 3 bases, and 17 bases separated the two germline ends. The CDR3 covers 16 residues. The CDR3 nucleotides read TGTGCCAGTAGCGCGGCCGCGGGTATGGACACCGGGGAGCTGTTTTTT. The encoded protein is CASSAAAGMDTGELFF.

The chain uses TRBV2 and TRBJ1-3, with 9 bases fitting TRBD1. Germline lookup yields CDR1 SNHLY and CDR2 FYNNEI. With 1 base clipped from V and 5 bases from J, the junction kept 3 bases outside the gene matches. CDR3 length: 15 residues. This chain's CDR3 is CASSEGGQGRNTIYF. CDR3 bases: TGTGCCAGCAGTGAAGGAGGACAGGGGAGAAACACCATATATTTT.

This chain links TRBV11-3 with TRBJ1-1, with 7 bases matching TRBD1. V shed 1 base, J shed 0 bases, and the junction held 2 bases outside the gene matches. The CDR3 contains 15 residues. Per germline, CDR1 SGHNT and CDR2 YENEEA. The CDR3 sequence is CASSLGDSLNTEAFF. The CDR3 nucleotides read TGTGCCAGCAGCTTAGGGGACAGCCTGAACACTGAAGCTTTCTTT.

This clone was seen only a few times. The DNA for the CDR3 is TGTGCCAGCAGTCAGTCGACAGGGGGCCAGCCCCAGCATTTT. Its translation is CASSQSTGGQPQHF. V gene TRBV27 combines with J gene TRBJ1-5; 10 bases match TRBD1. Germline V gives CDR1 MNHEY, CDR2 SMNVEV (reference sequence). This CDR3 spans 14 amino acids. V lost 5 bases to trimming and J lost 7 bases; unmatched junction nucleotides: 5.

The V and J genes are TRBV5-4 and TRBJ2-7; no clear D. This CDR3 region has 13 residues. Germline V gives CDR1 SGHNT, CDR2 YYREEE (reference sequence). Trimming cost V 4 bases and J 7 bases, with 15 bases left between them. CDR3 sequence: CASSHKRLQEQYF. The CDR3 coding sequence is TGTGCCAGCAGCCACAAGCGCCTCCAGGAGCAGTACTTC.

The V gene is TRBV5-1, the J gene TRBJ1-1; D is unresolved. The germline V and J ends were trimmed by 4 bases and 7 bases, with 8 bases remaining between them. The CDR3 covers 11 residues. Germline values: CDR1 SGHRS, CDR2 YFSETQ. CDR3 residues: CASSTPYEAFF. CDR3 bases: TGCGCCAGCAGCACCCCCTATGAAGCTTTCTTT.

This rearrangement joins TRBV11-3 to TRBJ2-2; no definite D call. The CDR3 totals 15 residues. The ends were cut back, 1 base at V and 6 bases at J, with 12 bases in the middle. From germline, CDR1 is SGHNT and CDR2 YENEEA. The CDR3 sequence: CASSLGGGSPGELFF. The DNA of the CDR3 is TGTGCCAGCAGCTTAGGAGGCGGATCGCCCGGGGAGCTGTTTTTT.

V and J are TRBV28 and TRBJ1-6; D is unclear. The CDR3 has 13 residues. From germline, CDR1 is MDHEN and CDR2 SYDVKM. V lost 6 bases to trimming and J lost 8 bases, with 11 bases between them. The CDR3 sequence: CASRPVYHSPLHF. CDR3 in DNA: TGTGCCAGCAGACCGGTATATCATTCACCCCTCCACTTT.